The present T cell receptor beta chain was sequenced within a study of a mutant IDH1 vaccine in newly diagnosed glioma. Per germline, CDR1 SGHRS and CDR2 YFSETQ. Trimming pared 0 bases from V and 1 base from J, leaving 8 bases between. This CDR3 is built from 15 residues. The time point denotes: baseline, week 1 (first vaccination visit). The treatment: pre-vaccination baseline after standard-of-care therapy. TCRdb's copy holds only in-frame clones and misses some; the assay was immunoSEQ multiplex PCR. Of approximately 92,000 clones listed, about four fifths are singletons. The chain carries TRBV5-1 and TRBJ2-1; D unresolved. Sample: PBMCs, taken from a glioma patient treated with radiotherapy, temozolomide or both. The source of this sequence is a woman in her fifties or sixties with glioma. The DNA of the CDR3 is TGCGCCAGCAGCTTGGGTCAGATATCCTACAATGAGCAGTTCTTC. This sequence encodes CASSLGQISYNEQFF.